Below, 17 T cell receptor beta chains from the same sample are listed, as sequenced in a study of blood T cell repertoires in COVID-19. Profiling relied on immunoSEQ multiplex PCR, and the TCRdb table lists in-frame clones only, not all of them. Of tens of thousands of clones listed, around nine tenths were seen once; the top ten hold roughly 18%. Input material: peripheral blood. The receptors stem from an elderly woman with acute or convalescent COVID-19.

The chain employs TRBV7-9 and TRBJ2-1, with D uncertain. Per the germline V gene, CDR1 is SEHNR and CDR2 is FQNEAQ (reference sequence). The CDR3 spans 13 residues. Trimming pared 1 base from V and 4 bases from J, leaving 5 bases between. The DNA for the CDR3 is TGTGCCAGCAGCTTAGGAGCTTACAATGAGCAGTTCTTC. It yields the protein CASSLGAYNEQFF.

V is TRBV6-5 and J is TRBJ2-7; D may be TRBD2 (6 bases). The germline V gene has CDR1 MNHEY and CDR2 SVGAGI. Trimming stripped 6 bases from V and 4 bases from J, with 19 bases between. This CDR3 is built from 15 residues. The CDR3 DNA reads TGTGCCAGCAGCAAGGGTAGCGGCGCCGGTTACGAGCAGTACTTC. Translated: CASSKGSGAGYEQYF.

The V and J genes are TRBV9 and TRBJ1-6; the match to TRBD1 covers 7 bases. V gave up 3 bases and J gave up 8 bases; unmatched junction bases: 5. CDR3 length: 14 amino acids. From germline, CDR1 is SGDLS and CDR2 YYNGEE. The CDR3 DNA sequence: TGTGCCAGCAGCGCCCTAGACAGGGATTCACCCCTCCACTTT. Translated: CASSALDRDSPLHF.

This clone was found once. The chain has TRBV5-4 and TRBJ2-1, with D maybe TRBD2 (6 bases). Trimming took 4 bases from V and 4 from J, leaving 15 bases between them. Germline V gene lookup returns CDR1 SGHNT and CDR2 YYREEE (reference sequence). This CDR3 comprises 15 residues. CDR3: CASSPHERAYNEQFF. The CDR3 bases are TGTGCCAGCAGCCCGCATGAGCGGGCGTACAATGAGCAGTTCTTC. The whole variable domain, filled in from reference TRBV5-4 and TRBJ2-1, reads ETGVTQSPTHLIKTRGQQVTLRCSSQSGHNTVSWYQQALGQGPQFIFQYYREEENGRGNFPPRFSGLQFPNYSSELNVNALELDDSALYLCASSPHERAYNEQFFGPGTRLTVL.

The chain is built from TRBV2 and TRBJ1-3; D possibly corresponds to TRBD1 (6 bases). Trimming took off 5 bases at V and 7 bases at J, with 12 bases between the two ends. Germline V lookup: CDR1 SNHLY, CDR2 FYNNEI. CDR3 length equals 13 residues. CDR3 amino acids: CASSRGRGNTIYF. The DNA of the CDR3 is TGTGCCAGCAGTCGAGGGAGGGGGAACACCATATATTTT.

J is TRBJ1-2 and V is TRBV3-1 (or the pseudogene TRBV3-2); 7 bases map to TRBD1. The ends lost 4 bases at V and 4 bases at J; junction bases unmatched: 6. CDR3 length: 14 residues. In germline, CDR1 is LGHDT, CDR2 YNNKEL (reference sequence). The CDR3 sequence: CASSRQGDIYGYTF. As DNA, the CDR3 is TGTGCCAGCAGCCGGCAGGGGGATATCTATGGCTACACCTTC.

The rearrangement links TRBV20-1 to TRBJ2-3; TRBD2 matches at 8 bases. Germline values: CDR1 DFQATT, CDR2 SNEGSKA (reference sequence). The CDR3 has 15 amino acids. The junction had 13 bases not matched to a gene; V was cut back by 3 bases and J by 8 bases. CDR3 region: CSASTGTRGFGTQYF. CDR3 sequence (DNA): TGCAGTGCTAGTACCGGGACTAGGGGTTTCGGTACGCAGTATTTT.

The V gene is TRBV15, the J gene TRBJ2-7, with TRBD2 matching over 8 bases. The CDR3 is made up of 16 amino acids. Germline assignment: CDR1 LNHNV and CDR2 YYDKDF (reference sequence). J was trimmed by 0 bases and V by 5 bases; bases with no gene match: 9. The CDR3 reads CATSGYTGTSSYEQYF. In DNA, the CDR3 is TGTGCCACCAGCGGATACACCGGGACTAGCTCCTACGAGCAGTACTTC.

V and J are TRBV18 and TRBJ1-2; 9 nucleotides align to TRBD1. The germline V gene encodes CDR1 KGHSH and CDR2 LQKENI. The CDR3 loop spans 15 amino acids. The V segment lost 3 bases and the J segment 3 bases; nucleotides outside the gene matches: 5. The CDR3 region is CASSPGTGLHYGYTF. The CDR3 DNA is TGTGCCAGCTCACCCGGGACAGGGCTTCACTATGGCTACACCTTC.

CDR3 protein: CASSQNRDRSPGTEAFF. CDR3 in DNA: TGTGCCAGCAGCCAGAACCGGGACAGGTCCCCGGGCACTGAAGCTTTCTTT. The rearrangement joins TRBV16 to TRBJ1-1; TRBD1 agrees at 8 bases. CDR3 length: 17 amino acids. Trimming at V came to 3 bases and at J to 4 bases, leaving 13 bases not matched to a gene. Germline lookup yields CDR1 KGHSY and CDR2 FQNENV.

This chain uses TRBV3-1 (or the pseudogene TRBV3-2) with TRBJ2-2; 9 nucleotides line up with TRBD2. The V segment lost 4 bases and the J segment 8 bases; nucleotides outside the gene matches: 8. CDR1 and CDR2 (germline): LGHDT, YNNKEL (reference sequence). CDR3 length: 15 amino acids. CDR3 region: CASSRLRGGGGELFF. CDR3 in DNA: TGTGCCAGCAGCCGCTTGCGGGGGGGCGGAGGGGAGCTGTTTTTT.

V is TRBV12-3 or TRBV12-4 and J is TRBJ1-5; D is uncertain. The CDR3 spans 13 residues. Trimming removed 5 bases at V and 4 bases at J, with 9 bases between. CDR3 bases: TGTGCCAGCAGTCTAAAGGAGAATCAGCCCCAGCATTTT. This translates into CASSLKENQPQHF.

This sequence joins TRBV7-3 and TRBJ2-3; possible D gene TRBD1, 5 bases. CDR3 length: 14 amino acids. Between the trimmed V and J ends, which lost 2 bases and 0 bases, there was a span of 6 bases. Germline values: CDR1 SGHTA, CDR2 FQGTGA. The CDR3 here is CASSLGASTDTQYF. DNA of the CDR3: TGTGCCAGCAGCTTAGGGGCTAGCACAGATACGCAGTATTTT.

The chain recombines TRBV5-1 with TRBJ2-4; tentatively, D is TRBD1 (5 bases). The CDR3 consists of 15 residues. Trimming shortened V by 4 bases and J by 0 bases, and 11 bases separated the two germline ends. The germline V gene encodes CDR1 SGHRS and CDR2 YFSETQ. The CDR3 nucleotides are TGCGCCAGCAGCCGACAGACACTAGCCAAAAACATTCAGTACTTC. Protein: CASSRQTLAKNIQYF.

The CDR3 reads CASSQGSGTGGLEQYF. CDR3 bases: TGTGCCAGCAGCCAAGGTTCCGGGACAGGGGGCCTCGAGCAGTACTTC. The chain couples TRBV3-1 (or the pseudogene TRBV3-2) to TRBJ2-7; 12 bases map to TRBD1. CDR1 and CDR2 (germline): LGHDT, YNNKEL (reference sequence). The CDR3 contains 16 residues. After removal of 1 base from V and 6 bases from J, the junction contained 7 bases not matched to a gene.

The CDR3 loop is CAGGTGIGYTF. DNA for the CDR3: TGTGCCGGGGGGACAGGGATTGGCTACACCTTC. This chain links TRBV19 with TRBJ1-2; TRBD1 aligns across 9 bases. Germline CDR1 reads LNHDA; CDR2 reads SQIVND (reference sequence). The CDR3 has 11 residues. V shed 11 bases, J shed 7 bases, and the junction held 5 bases outside the gene matches. Using reference TRBV19 and TRBJ1-2 for the parts outside the CDR3, the full variable domain is DGGITQSPKYLFRKEGQNVTLSCEQNLNHDAMYWYRQDPGQGLRLIYYSQIVNDFQKGDIAEGYSVSREKKESFPLTVTSAQKNPTAFYLCAGGTGIGYTFGSGTRLTVV.

The V gene is TRBV18, the J gene TRBJ2-7; D gene uncertain. Germline assignment: CDR1 KGHSH and CDR2 LQKENI. V was trimmed by 3 bases and J by 0 bases, leaving 9 bases between them. The CDR3 consists of 14 residues. CDR3 sequence (DNA): TGTGCCAGCTCACCTTATGGCAGCTCCTACGAGCAGTACTTC. Amino acids: CASSPYGSSYEQYF.